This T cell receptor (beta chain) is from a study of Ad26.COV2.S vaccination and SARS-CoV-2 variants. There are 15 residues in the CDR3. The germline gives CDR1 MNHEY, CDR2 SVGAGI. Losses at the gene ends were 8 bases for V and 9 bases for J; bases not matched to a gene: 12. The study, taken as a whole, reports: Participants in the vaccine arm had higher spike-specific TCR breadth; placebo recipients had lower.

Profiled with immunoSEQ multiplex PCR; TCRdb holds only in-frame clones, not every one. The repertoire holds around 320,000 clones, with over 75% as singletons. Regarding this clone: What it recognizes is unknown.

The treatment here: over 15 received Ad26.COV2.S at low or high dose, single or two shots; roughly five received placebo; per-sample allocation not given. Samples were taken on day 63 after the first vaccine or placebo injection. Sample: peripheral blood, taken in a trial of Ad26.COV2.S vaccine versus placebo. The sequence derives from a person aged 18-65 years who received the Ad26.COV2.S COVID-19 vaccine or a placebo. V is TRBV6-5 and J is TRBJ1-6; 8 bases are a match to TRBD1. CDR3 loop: CASWGGTGRGSPLHF. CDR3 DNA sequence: TGTGCCAGCTGGGGGGGGACAGGTCGGGGTTCACCCCTCCACTTT.